The T cell receptor beta chain under discussion was sequenced for a study of cytomegalovirus exposure and HLA in healthy donors (dated by TCRdb to the late 2010s). Study-level background: An earlier analysis of some 600 of the donors reported approximately 300 Gb of sequence data and approximately 120 million unique TCR beta sequences obtained from approximately 180 million T cells. An early release that covered 500 to 800 HLA-typed donors contained around 330 gigabases of sequencing data and 80 million or so unique TCR sequences. The genetic ancestry cluster associated with self-reported Caucasian donors included 81% of the 398 genotyped donors. The aim of the study was to test whether cataloging public T cell receptors could identify signatures of past pathogen exposure. The T cell repertoires of several hundred subjects were profiled by immunosequencing and related to cytomegalovirus serostatus. Besides the first cohort of approximately 670 subjects, a separate validation cohort made up of roughly 120 different subjects was used. High-throughput TCR immunosequencing, statistical association of individual TCRs with disease status, and machine learning were combined to predict cytomegalovirus infection status. A later analysis re-examined previously published TCR beta repertoires from over 500 donors and added high-resolution HLA genotyping to investigate patterns of TCR occurrence. Rather than drawing on any new phenotypic data, the later analysis identified candidate immune exposures from TCR beta sequences and the way those sequences occurred across donors. In an earlier analysis of roughly 600 of the donors, high-throughput TCR beta sequencing was used to judge whether each TCR beta V gene segment behaved as functional or pseudogenic. Donor age, sex, ethnicity and CMV serostatus were collected together with the repertoire data. A later genetic analysis took genome-wide SNP genotypes for about three fifths of the 666 donors and used that subset as a discovery cohort. Every discovery cohort repertoire had been produced on one sequencing platform. Class I and class II HLA loci were covered by the typing at four-digit resolution. The number of donors typed differed by locus, with about 629-630 for A, B, C, DRB1 and DQB1, more than 500 for DQA1, some 570 for DPA1, and approximately 470 for DPB1. Several DR-DQ haplotypes were treated as single units for association and clustering because of strong linkage in the cohort. Across about 380 genotyped donors of the cohort, an average of about 220,000 unique TCR beta nucleotide sequences per donor were sequenced, and roughly 20% of those sequences were non-productive. What the research found in general, with its limitations: According to a later analysis, parvovirus B19, influenza, CMV and Epstein-Barr virus appeared linked to several top co-occurrence clusters. Because HLA typing was unavailable for some donors at each locus, only the typed subset was used in association tests. For the cohort, immune exposure information was limited to CMV serostatus. A later genetic analysis reported fewer N-insertions in productive TCRs among donors in an Asian-associated ancestry cluster than the approximately 670-donor mean. Assigning TCR associations to individual alleles was difficult when HLA alleles, especially DR and DQ, strongly co-occurred. Some IMGT-functional V segments, including TRBV6-2 and TRBV6-3, could not be told apart with the 87-base-pair reads, so those segments were excluded. Because counts were too low, about 15 rarely observed V segments, including chromosome 9 orphons, were left out of the earlier analysis of a few hundred of the donors. A group of highly shared sequence variants was considered likely to be a technical artifact of the sequencing pipeline. A later analysis found that most CMV-associated TCR beta chains appeared HLA-restricted, with HLA associations seemingly driven largely by CMV exposure. The cohort was sequenced for TCR beta chains only, and without alpha or paired-chain data the features that could be detected were limited. Most TCR sequences were observed very rarely across donors, whereas some public TCRs were present in many individuals. In vitro tests confirmed that three of the cytomegalovirus-associated TCR beta chains recognize cytomegalovirus antigens. A later analysis associated about 16,000 TCR beta sequences with specific HLA alleles at a false discovery rate of 0.05. According to the authors, the approach could potentially be generalized to other disease states and immunological phenotypes. The study gave a list of 150 to 200 TCR beta chains associated with cytomegalovirus. A later analysis found that HLA-associated TCR beta chains were more clonally expanded and had lower generation probabilities than equally common non-associated chains. A further reported finding was that TCR beta sequences accurately predicted the HLA-A and HLA-B alleles for most subjects in the first cohort. In both the original and validation cohorts, the classifier was reported to diagnose cytomegalovirus status with high specificity and sensitivity. Linkage disequilibrium might explain the correlated functional status among segregating V segments, but an unknown experimental factor could not be excluded. In a later analysis, TCR association rates were found to vary across HLA loci, with the most associated TCRs seen for DRB1 alleles and the fewest for HLA-C alleles. An association between a missense DCLRE1C variant and V-gene and J-gene trimming of TCR beta chains was found in a later genetic analysis and replicated in an independent cohort. Roughly uniform sequencing depth across donors was assumed in presence/absence analyses, although this assumption may not hold. Broadly in line with IMGT annotations, most TCR beta V segments showed up in productive rearrangements about 87% or about 30% of the time in an earlier analysis of around 600 of the donors.

Library generation was performed with the immunoSEQ multiplex PCR assay. For the multiplex PCR, a mixture combining 60 forward primers for TCR Vbeta segments and 13 reverse primers for TCR Jbeta segments was used. Amplification of the CDR3 region of rearranged TCR beta genes was performed with a multiplex PCR assay on genomic DNA. On the Illumina HiSeq System, the amplified TCR beta libraries were sequenced as 87-base-pair reads. In the authors' own workflow: A later analysis counted around 72 million unique TCR beta chains across the 550 to 750 repertoires, and around 9.9 million of these chains were shared by at least two donors. Raw reads were error-corrected and collapsed into unique sequences with a nearest-neighbor algorithm that merged closely related sequences to remove PCR and sequencing errors. Alignment of CDR3 sequences to IMGT reference sequences was used to assign V, D and J gene segments. For a sequence to be retained, a match of at least six nucleotides to both a V gene segment and a J gene segment was required. A rearrangement was called productive if the CDR3 had no stop codons and remained in frame with V and J, and every other rearrangement was called non-productive. CDR3 was defined by IMGT convention, running from the second conserved V-encoded cysteine to the conserved J-encoded phenylalanine. In an earlier analysis of more than 550 of the donors, sequences lacking an unambiguous match to a single V gene segment were excluded. An earlier analysis of a few hundred of the donors called V segments functional above 56.7% productive rearrangements and segregating when the between-donor standard deviation exceeded 5%. A statistical classification framework was built to diagnose cytomegalovirus status from the catalog of TCR beta chain sequences. V and J gene assignment, in a later analysis, came from comparing TCR nucleotide sequences with IMGT/GENE-DB human TR gene sequences. In a later analysis, CDR3 sequences and most-parsimonious VDJ recombination scenarios were assigned using the TCRdist pipeline. In a later analysis, each TCR beta chain was defined by its CDR3 amino acid sequence together with its V-gene family, and reads lacking a unique V-gene family were excluded. In a later analysis, approximately 590 highly shared, low-generation-probability nucleotide sequences were removed to address suspected cross-contamination and a sequencing artifact. For each public chain, a later analysis derived a clonal expansion index from normalized ranks of inferred template counts within each repertoire. In a later analysis, generation probabilities were computed with a VDJ recombination model fitted to out-of-frame rearrangements, and the resulting probabilities were checked against IGoR. A later analysis scored TCR-TCR, TCR-HLA and TCR-CMV co-occurrence with hypergeometric tests, applying a repertoire-size bias correction to TCR pairs. In a later analysis, false discovery rates were estimated by permuting HLA or CMV assignments 20 times. In a later analysis, co-occurring TCRs were grouped with DBSCAN, and TCRdist sequence similarity was added when clustering was performed within HLA-allele-positive subsets. For co-occurrence clustering, repertoires with fewer than 30,000 or more than 120,000 public chains were excluded, along with five repertoires with anomalous nucleotide sharing. TCRdb's version of the immuneACCESS table is confined to in-frame rearrangements and falls short of the full clone set. An unresolved V gene accounts for under half of the shortfall where checked; the remainder is of unknown origin. V, J and clone size reflect that table, while D and trimming were determined from the DNA. Across this sample there are approximately 90,000 clones, with around 70% seen only once. The ten largest clonotypes hold approximately 16% of the sample.

About this clone: What this receptor recognizes is not known. Base qualities are not at hand, and no much larger clone is one base apart.

The cohort consisted of more than 650 healthy bone marrow donors. At the time of sampling, all cohort members were nominally healthy, though unrecorded immune exposures were likely present. The donor tested CMV seropositive, placing the donor among the approximately 290 seropositive members of the cohort. Each donor provided a peripheral blood sample, and peripheral blood mononuclear cells were used for TCR beta sequencing. The Qiagen DNeasy Blood Extraction Kit was used to extract genomic DNA from the blood cell samples. From the cysteine through the phenylalanine, the CDR3 covers 15 amino acids. Solely the CDR3 DNA is kept, with 45 bases framed from the first base. Trimming costs V 1 base and J 1 base, and their ends lie 10 bases apart. Taken from the germline V gene, the CDR1 and CDR2 loops are LGHNA and YSLEER.

Specimen: PBMCs. Here the chain combines TRBV4-3 and TRBJ1-1, and TRBD1 may be the D gene, going by 5 matching bases. This sequence originates from a woman between 45 and 65 years old in good health and CMV-seropositive. At the DNA level, the sequence is TGCGCCAGCAGCCAAGCTGGGGCCGCGAACACTGAAGCTTTCTTT. This gives the protein CASSQAGAANTEAFF.